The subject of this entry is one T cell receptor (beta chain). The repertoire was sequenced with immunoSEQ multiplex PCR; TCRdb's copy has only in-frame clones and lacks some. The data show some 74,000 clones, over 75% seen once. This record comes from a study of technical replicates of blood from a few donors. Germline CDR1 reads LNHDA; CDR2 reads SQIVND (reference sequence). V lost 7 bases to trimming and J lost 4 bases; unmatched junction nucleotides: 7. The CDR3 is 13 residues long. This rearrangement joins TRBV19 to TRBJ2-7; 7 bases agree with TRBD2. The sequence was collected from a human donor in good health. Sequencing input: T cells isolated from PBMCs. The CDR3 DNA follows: TGTGCCAGTACCGCGGGACTACTTTACGAGCAGTACTTC. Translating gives CASTAGLLYEQYF.